This T cell receptor (beta chain) is drawn from a study of sequential checkpoint blockade in melanoma. This CDR3 spans 15 amino acids. The J segment lost 3 bases and the V segment lost 6 bases, leaving 9 bases of the junction unmatched. The protocol was immunoSEQ multiplex PCR, while the TCRdb copy is restricted to in-frame clones and leaves out a portion. The top ten clones hold under 30% of a sample with approximately 8,800 clones, approximately 71% of them seen once. Described treatment: randomized to nivolumab then ipilimumab (arm A) or the reverse (arm B). Sorted cells were live CD3+CD8+, lacking CD19 and CD56, from PBMCs.

This rearrangement joins TRBV23-1 to TRBJ1-1; 8 bases match TRBD1. TRBV23-1 is known as an ORF, though its function is uncertain. The input for sequencing was CD8+ T cells sorted from blood (inferred from file names), taken from a patient given nivolumab and ipilimumab in sequence. The sequence was obtained from a human donor with melanoma. CDR3 protein: CASRDRAFQDTEAFF. CDR3 nucleotide sequence: TGCGCCAGCAGGGACAGGGCTTTTCAAGACACTGAAGCTTTCTTT.